This T cell receptor beta chain emerged from a study of CD8 T cells in ankylosing spondylitis. The study, taken as a whole, reports: For ankylosing spondylitis blood, a TCR beta motif of several highly homologous variants appeared characteristic. Before this, some motif variants had been reported in reactive arthritis synovial fluid and blood.

This clonotype was seen at least ten times. Its antigen remains unknown. TCRdb redid the calling of the 5' RACE reads with MiXCR, one entry per CDR3 protein. The profile covers 36,000 or so distinct CDR3 sequences, with about 6.3% appearing a single time and less than 15% taken by the ten largest. Germline CDR1 MDHEN, CDR2 SYDVKM. This CDR3 has 13 residues. V was shortened by 3 bases and J by 3 bases, with 6 bases between the two germline ends. V gene TRBV28 combines with J gene TRBJ1-5; D unclear. The clonotype was recovered from a male donor with ankylosing spondylitis or in good health (not recorded which). Material for sequencing was blood, either unsorted or a sorted T cell fraction (not recorded which). CDR3: CASSFWDNQPQHF. CDR3 nucleotide sequence: TGTGCCAGCAGTTTTTGGGACAATCAGCCCCAGCATTTT. The full variable domain, rest sourced from reference TRBV28 and TRBJ1-5, is DVKVTQSSRYLVKRTGEKVFLECVQDMDHENMFWYRQDPGLGLRLIYFSYDVKMKEKGDIPEGYSVSREKKERFSLILESASTNQTSMYLCASSFWDNQPQHFGDGTRLSIL.